This T cell receptor (beta chain) was identified during a study of T cell responses to AZD1222 COVID-19 vaccine. This table comes from immunoSEQ multiplex PCR, and its TCRdb copy is limited to in-frame clones, with some not included. The top ten hold more than 3% of the sample, which has about 140,000 clones, roughly 90% seen once. This CDR3 is 17 amino acids long. Trimming removed 1 base from V and 7 bases from J; junction bases left unmatched: 12. From germline, CDR1 is MGHRA and CDR2 YSYEKL. This chain links TRBV4-1 with TRBJ1-5; TRBD1 aligns across 8 bases. This receptor was identified in an adult in good health. The source was peripheral blood, collected on day 0 of AZD1222 vaccination. CDR3 nucleotide sequence: TGCGCCAGCAGCCAAGGGGCGCAGGGGGCGCGGAGGCAGCCCCAGCATTTT. It yields the protein CASSQGAQGARRQPQHF.